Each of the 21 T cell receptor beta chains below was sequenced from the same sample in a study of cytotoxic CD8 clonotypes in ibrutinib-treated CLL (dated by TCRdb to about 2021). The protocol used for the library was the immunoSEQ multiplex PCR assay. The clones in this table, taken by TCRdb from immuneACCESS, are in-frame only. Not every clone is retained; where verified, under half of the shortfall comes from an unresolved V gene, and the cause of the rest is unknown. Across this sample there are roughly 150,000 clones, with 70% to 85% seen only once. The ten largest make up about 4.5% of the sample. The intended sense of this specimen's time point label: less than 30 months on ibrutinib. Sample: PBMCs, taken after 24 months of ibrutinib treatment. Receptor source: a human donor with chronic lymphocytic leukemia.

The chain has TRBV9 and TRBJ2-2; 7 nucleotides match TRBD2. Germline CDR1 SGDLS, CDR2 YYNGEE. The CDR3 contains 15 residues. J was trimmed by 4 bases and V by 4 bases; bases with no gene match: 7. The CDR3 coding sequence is TGTGCCAGCAGCAGCCGGGACTACCTCACCGGGGAGCTGTTTTTT. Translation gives CASSSRDYLTGELFF.

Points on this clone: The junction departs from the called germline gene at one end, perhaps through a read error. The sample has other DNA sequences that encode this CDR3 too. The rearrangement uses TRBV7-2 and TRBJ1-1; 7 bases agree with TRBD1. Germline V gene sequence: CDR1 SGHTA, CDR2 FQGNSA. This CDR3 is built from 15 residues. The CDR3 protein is CASRQTGAVGTEAFF. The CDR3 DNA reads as TGTGCCAGCAGACAAACAGGGGCGGTGGGCACTGAAGCCTTCTTT.

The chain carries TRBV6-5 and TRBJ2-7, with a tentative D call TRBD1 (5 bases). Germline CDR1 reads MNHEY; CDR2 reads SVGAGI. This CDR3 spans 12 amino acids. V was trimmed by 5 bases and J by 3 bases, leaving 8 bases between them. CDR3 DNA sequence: TGTGCCAGCAGTATAGACAGCTACGAGCAGTACTTC. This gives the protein CASSIDSYEQYF.

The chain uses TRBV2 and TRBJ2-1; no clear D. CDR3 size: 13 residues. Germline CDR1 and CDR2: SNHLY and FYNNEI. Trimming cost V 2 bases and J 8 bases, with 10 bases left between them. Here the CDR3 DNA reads TGTGCCAGCAGTGAAAGAGAGTCGGATGAGCAGTTCTTC. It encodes CASSERESDEQFF.

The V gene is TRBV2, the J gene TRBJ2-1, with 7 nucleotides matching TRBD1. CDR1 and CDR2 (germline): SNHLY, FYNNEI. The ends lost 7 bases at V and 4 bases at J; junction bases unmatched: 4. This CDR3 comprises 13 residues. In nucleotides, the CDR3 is TGTGCCAGCACCGGGACAGAATACAATGAGCAGTTCTTC. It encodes CASTGTEYNEQFF.

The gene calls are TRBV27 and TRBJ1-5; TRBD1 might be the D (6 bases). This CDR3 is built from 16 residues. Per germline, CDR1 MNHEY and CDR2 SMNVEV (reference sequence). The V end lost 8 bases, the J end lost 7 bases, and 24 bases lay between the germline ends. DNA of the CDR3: TGTGCCAGCTCGACAGTGTACCGACAGGCCCCCCAGCCCCAGCATTTT. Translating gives CASSTVYRQAPQPQHF.

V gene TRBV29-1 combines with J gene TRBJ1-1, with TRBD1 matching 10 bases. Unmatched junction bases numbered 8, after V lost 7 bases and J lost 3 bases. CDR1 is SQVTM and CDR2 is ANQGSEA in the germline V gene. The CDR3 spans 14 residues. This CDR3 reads CSADRGRWDTEAFF. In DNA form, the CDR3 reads TGCAGCGCCGACAGGGGGCGCTGGGACACTGAAGCTTTCTTT. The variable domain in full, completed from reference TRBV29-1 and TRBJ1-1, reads SAVISQKPSRDICQRGTSLTIQCQVDSQVTMMFWYRQQPGQSLTLIATANQGSEATYESGFVIDKFPISRPNLTFSTLTVSNMSPEDSSIYLCSADRGRWDTEAFFGQGTRLTVV.

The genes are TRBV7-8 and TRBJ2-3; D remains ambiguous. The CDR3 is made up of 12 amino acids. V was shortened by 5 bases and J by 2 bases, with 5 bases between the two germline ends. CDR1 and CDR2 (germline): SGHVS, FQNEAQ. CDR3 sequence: CASSITTDTQYF. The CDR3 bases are TGTGCCAGCAGCATAACCACAGATACGCAGTATTTT.

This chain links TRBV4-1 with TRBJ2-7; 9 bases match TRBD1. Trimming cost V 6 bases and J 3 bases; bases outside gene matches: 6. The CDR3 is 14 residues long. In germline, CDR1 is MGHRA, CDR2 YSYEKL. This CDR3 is CASRPGQGSYEQYF. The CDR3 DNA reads TGCGCCAGCAGACCAGGACAGGGGAGCTACGAGCAGTACTTC.

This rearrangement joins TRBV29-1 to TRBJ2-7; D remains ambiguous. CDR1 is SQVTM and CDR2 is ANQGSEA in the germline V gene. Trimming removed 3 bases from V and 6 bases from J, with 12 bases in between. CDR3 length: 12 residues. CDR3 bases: TGCAGCGTTGACGCCCGTGAGGTCGAGCAGTACTTC. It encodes CSVDAREVEQYF.

The CDR3 loop is CASSHRTGSSSYNEQFF. CDR3 coding DNA: TGTGCCAGCAGCCACCGGACAGGAAGTAGCTCCTACAATGAGCAGTTCTTC. The J gene is TRBJ2-1, the V gene TRBV7-9; TRBD1 matches at 7 bases. Per the germline V gene, CDR1 is SEHNR and CDR2 is FQNEAQ (reference sequence). The CDR3 sequence is 17 residues long. With V trimmed by 5 bases and J by 0 bases, 10 bases remained unmatched.

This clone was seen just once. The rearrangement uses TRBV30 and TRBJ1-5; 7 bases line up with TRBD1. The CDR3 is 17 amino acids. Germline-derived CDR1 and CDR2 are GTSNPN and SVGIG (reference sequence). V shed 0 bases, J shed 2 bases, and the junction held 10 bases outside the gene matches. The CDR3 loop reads CAWSVWEYGQGNQPQHF. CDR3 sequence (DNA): TGTGCCTGGAGTGTTTGGGAATACGGACAGGGCAATCAGCCCCAGCATTTT.

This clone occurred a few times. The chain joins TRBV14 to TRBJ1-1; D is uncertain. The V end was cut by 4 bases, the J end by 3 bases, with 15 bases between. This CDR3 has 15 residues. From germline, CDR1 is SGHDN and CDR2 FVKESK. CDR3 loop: CASSPIYSRYTEAFF. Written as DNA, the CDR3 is TGTGCCAGCAGCCCTATATACTCGAGGTACACTGAAGCTTTCTTT.

The CDR3 coding sequence is TGTGCCAGCAGTTACTCGAGACAGCTTAACACCGGGGAGCTGTTTTTT. Its translation: CASSYSRQLNTGELFF. The chain couples TRBV6-5 to TRBJ2-2; TRBD1 is a possible D gene (5 bases). This CDR3 has 16 residues. Germline V CDR1 and CDR2: MNHEY, SVGAGI. Trimming shortened V by 0 bases and J by 2 bases, and 10 bases separated the two germline ends.

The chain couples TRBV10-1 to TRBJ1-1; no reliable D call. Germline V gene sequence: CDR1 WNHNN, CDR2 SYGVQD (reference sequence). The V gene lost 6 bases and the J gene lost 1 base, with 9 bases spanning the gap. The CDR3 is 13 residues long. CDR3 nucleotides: TGCGCCAGCAGCAGGTCGGGGAACACTGAAGCTTTCTTT. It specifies CASSRSGNTEAFF.

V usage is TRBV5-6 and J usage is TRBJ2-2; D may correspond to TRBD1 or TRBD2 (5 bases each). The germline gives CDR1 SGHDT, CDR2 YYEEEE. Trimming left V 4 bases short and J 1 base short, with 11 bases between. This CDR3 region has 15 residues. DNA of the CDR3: TGTGCCAGCAGCCGGGGACGGTTGAACACCGGGGAGCTGTTTTTT. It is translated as CASSRGRLNTGELFF.

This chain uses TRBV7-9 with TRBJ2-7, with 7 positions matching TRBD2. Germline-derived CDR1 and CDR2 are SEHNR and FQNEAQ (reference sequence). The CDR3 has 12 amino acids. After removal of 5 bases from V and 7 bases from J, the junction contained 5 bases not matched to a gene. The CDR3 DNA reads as TGTGCCAGCAGCCCCGGGGGGAGAGAGCAGTACTTC. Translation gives CASSPGGREQYF.

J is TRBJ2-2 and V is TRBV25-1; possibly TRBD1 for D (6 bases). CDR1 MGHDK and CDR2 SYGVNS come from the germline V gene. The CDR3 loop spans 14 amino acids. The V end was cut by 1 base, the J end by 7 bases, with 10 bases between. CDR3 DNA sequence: TGTGCCAGCAGTGAATGGCAGGGGCTCGGGGAGCTGTTTTTT. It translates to CASSEWQGLGELFF. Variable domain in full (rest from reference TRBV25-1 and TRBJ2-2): EADIYQTPRYLVIGTGKKITLECSQTMGHDKMYWYQQDPGMELHLIHYSYGVNSTEKGDLSSESTVSRIRTEHFPLTLESARPSHTSQYLCASSEWQGLGELFFGEGSRLTVL.

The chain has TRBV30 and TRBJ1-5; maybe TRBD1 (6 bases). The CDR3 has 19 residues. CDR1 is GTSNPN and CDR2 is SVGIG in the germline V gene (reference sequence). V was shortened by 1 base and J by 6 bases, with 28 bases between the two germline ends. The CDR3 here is CAWSAEAHWKAGGPQPQHF. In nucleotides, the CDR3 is TGTGCCTGGAGTGCAGAGGCCCACTGGAAGGCTGGGGGGCCTCAGCCCCAGCATTTT.

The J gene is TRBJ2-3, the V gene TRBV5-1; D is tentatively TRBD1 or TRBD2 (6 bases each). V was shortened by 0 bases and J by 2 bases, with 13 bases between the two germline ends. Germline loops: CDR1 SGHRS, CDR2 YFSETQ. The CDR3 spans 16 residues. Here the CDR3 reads CASSLEGGGTTDTQYF. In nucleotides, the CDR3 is TGCGCCAGCAGCTTGGAAGGGGGAGGAACCACAGATACGCAGTATTTT.

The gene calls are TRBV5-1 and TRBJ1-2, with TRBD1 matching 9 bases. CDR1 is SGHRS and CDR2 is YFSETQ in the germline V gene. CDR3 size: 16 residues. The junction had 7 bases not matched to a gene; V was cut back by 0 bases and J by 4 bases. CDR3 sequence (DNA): TGCGCCAGCAGCTTGGAGGGACAGGGTAGGGGCTATGGCTACACCTTC. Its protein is CASSLEGQGRGYGYTF. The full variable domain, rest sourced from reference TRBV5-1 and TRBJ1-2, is KAGVTQTPRYLIKTRGQQVTLSCSPISGHRSVSWYQQTPGQGLQFLFEYFSETQRNKGNFPGRFSGRQFSNSRSEMNVSTLELGDSALYLCASSLEGQGRGYGYTFGSGTRLTVV.